This T cell receptor (beta chain) was captured by sequencing in a study of T cells in Graves' hyperthyroidism and ophthalmopathy. RNA transcripts provided the source from which TCR beta CDR3 regions were amplified. RT-PCR in the first round (using the HTBI primer set) targeted the TCR CDR3. Using its own MiXCR run on the multiplex PCR reads, TCRdb lists one record per CDR3 protein. The table shows around 530,000 distinct CDR3 sequences, with about a sixth occurring only once. This clonotype occurred many times. Its antigen is undetermined. Ophthalmopathy cases scored 3 or more on the Clinical Activity Score and 4 or more on NOSPECS grade, with duration below 3 months. Overall study results and limits: Blood shared most expanded thyroid clonotypes above 0.001.

Germline V gene lookup returns CDR1 MNHEY and CDR2 SMNVEV (reference sequence). This CDR3 comprises 13 residues. Trimming cost V 3 bases and J 7 bases, with 12 bases left between them. The source material was blood. This receptor was obtained from a woman under 30 with Graves' ophthalmopathy. This rearrangement joins TRBV27 to TRBJ1-1; D remains ambiguous. The CDR3 protein is CASSFGGFIEAFF. The DNA of the CDR3 is TGTGCCAGCAGTTTTGGCGGATTTATTGAAGCTTTCTTT.